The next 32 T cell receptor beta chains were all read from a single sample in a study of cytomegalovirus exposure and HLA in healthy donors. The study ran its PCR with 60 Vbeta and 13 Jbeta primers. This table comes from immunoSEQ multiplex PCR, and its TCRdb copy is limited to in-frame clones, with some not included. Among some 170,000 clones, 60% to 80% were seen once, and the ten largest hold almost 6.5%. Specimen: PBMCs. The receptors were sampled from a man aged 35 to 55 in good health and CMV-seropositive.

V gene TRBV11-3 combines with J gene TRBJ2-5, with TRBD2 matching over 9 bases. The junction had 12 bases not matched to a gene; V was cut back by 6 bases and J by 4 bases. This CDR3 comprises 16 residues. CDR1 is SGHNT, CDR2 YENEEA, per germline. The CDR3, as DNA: TGTGCCAGCAGTTCCGCGGGGGGGACCGGTAGAGAGACCCAGTACTTC. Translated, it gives CASSSAGGTGRETQYF.

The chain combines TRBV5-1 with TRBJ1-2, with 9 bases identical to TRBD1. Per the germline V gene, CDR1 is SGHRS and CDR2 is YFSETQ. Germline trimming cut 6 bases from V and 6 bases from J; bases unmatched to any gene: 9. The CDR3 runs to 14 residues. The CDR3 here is CASTAGQGYDGYTF. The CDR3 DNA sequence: TGCGCCAGCACCGCGGGACAGGGTTACGATGGCTACACCTTC.

CDR3 sequence reads: CASSLVFSDSFEDTQYF. CDR3 coding DNA: TGTGCCAGCAGCTTAGTTTTTAGCGATTCCTTTGAAGATACGCAGTATTTT. The rearrangement uses TRBV7-2 and TRBJ2-3; a weak D match, TRBD2 (5 bases). The CDR3 length is 17 residues. The germline gives CDR1 SGHTA, CDR2 FQGNSA. Deletions cut 1 base from V and 5 bases from J, with 19 bases between.

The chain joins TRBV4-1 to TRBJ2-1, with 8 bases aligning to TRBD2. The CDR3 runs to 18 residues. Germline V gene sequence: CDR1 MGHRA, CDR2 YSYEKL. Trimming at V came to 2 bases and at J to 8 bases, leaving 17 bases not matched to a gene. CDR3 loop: CASSQNLVGLAGGDEQFF. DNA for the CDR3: TGCGCCAGCAGCCAAAACCTAGTGGGGCTAGCGGGCGGCGATGAGCAGTTCTTC.

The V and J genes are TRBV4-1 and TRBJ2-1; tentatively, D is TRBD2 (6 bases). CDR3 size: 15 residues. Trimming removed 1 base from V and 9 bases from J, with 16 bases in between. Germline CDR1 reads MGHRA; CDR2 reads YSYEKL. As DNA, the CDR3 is TGCGCCAGCAGCCAAGGGCTAGCGAAGAGGCTTGAGCAGTTCTTC. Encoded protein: CASSQGLAKRLEQFF.

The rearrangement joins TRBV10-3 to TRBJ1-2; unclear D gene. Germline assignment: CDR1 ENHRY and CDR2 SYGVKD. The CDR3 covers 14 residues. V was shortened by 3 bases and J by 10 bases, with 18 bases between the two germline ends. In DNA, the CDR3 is TGTGCCATCAGTGAACCGAGGGCCCAGTCGGTCTACACCTTC. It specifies CAISEPRAQSVYTF.

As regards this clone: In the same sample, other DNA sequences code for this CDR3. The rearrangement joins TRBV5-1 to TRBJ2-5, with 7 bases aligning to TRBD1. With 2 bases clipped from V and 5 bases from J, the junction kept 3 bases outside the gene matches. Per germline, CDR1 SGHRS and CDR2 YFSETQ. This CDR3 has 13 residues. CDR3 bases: TGCGCCAGCAGCTTAGGGGGCGGGGAGACCCAGTACTTC. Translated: CASSLGGGETQYF.

The CDR3 sequence: CASSLTRGDGFF. The CDR3 DNA reads TGTGCCAGCAGCTTGACAAGAGGAGATGGGTTCTTC. V gene TRBV5-6 combines with J gene TRBJ2-1; D remains unclear. Trimming took off 1 base at V and 15 bases at J, with 14 bases between the two ends. The CDR3 extends over 12 amino acids. CDR1 and CDR2 from the germline V gene are SGHDT and YYEEEE.

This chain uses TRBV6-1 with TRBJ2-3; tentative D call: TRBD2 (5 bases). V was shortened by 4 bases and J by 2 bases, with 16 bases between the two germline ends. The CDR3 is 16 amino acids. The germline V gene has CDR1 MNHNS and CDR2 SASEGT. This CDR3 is CASSARDKGPTDTQYF. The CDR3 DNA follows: TGTGCCAGCAGTGCCCGGGATAAGGGCCCCACAGATACGCAGTATTTT.

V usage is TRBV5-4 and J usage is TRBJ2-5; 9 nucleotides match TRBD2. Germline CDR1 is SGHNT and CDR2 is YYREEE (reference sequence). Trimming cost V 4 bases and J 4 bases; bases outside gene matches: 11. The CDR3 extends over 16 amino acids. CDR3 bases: TGTGCCAGCAGCCCCAGGAGCGGGAGGAGTTCAGAGACCCAGTACTTC. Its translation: CASSPRSGRSSETQYF.

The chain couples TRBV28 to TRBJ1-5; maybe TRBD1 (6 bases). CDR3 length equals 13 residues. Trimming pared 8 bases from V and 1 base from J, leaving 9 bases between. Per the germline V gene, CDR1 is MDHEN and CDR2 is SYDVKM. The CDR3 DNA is TGTGCCAGCCTGACAGGCAGCAATCAGCCCCAGCATTTT. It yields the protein CASLTGSNQPQHF.

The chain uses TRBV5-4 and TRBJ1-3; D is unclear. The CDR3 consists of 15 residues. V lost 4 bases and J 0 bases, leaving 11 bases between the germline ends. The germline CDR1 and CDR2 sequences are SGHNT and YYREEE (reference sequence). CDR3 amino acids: CASSAGGRSGNTIYF. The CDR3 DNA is TGTGCCAGCAGCGCGGGCGGCCGCTCTGGAAACACCATATATTTT.

The CDR3 spells CASSLSGIVEFEQFF. CDR3 bases: TGCGCCAGCAGCCTTAGCGGGATAGTCGAGTTTGAGCAGTTCTTC. This rearrangement joins TRBV5-1 to TRBJ2-1, with 8 bases matching TRBD2. CDR3 length equals 15 residues. V gave up 4 bases and J gave up 9 bases; unmatched junction bases: 12. CDR1 and CDR2 from the germline V gene are SGHRS and YFSETQ.

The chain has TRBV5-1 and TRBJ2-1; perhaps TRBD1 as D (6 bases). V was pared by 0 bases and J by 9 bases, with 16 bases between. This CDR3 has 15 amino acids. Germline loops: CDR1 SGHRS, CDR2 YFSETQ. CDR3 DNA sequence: TGCGCCAGCAGCTTGGCCTTTACGGGACACGGTGAGCAGTTCTTC. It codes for CASSLAFTGHGEQFF.

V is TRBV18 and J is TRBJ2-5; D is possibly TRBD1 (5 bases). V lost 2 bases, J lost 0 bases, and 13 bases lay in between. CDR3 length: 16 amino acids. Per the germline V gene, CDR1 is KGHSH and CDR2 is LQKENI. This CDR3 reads CASSPGAGLYQETQYF. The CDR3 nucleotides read TGTGCCAGCTCACCAGGGGCAGGGCTGTACCAAGAGACCCAGTACTTC.

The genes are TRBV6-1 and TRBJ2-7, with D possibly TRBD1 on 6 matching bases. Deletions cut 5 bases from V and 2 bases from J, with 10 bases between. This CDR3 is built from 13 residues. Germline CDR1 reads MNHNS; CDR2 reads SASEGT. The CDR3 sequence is CASSTQGTYEQYF. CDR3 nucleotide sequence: TGTGCCAGCAGTACTCAGGGGACCTACGAGCAGTACTTC.

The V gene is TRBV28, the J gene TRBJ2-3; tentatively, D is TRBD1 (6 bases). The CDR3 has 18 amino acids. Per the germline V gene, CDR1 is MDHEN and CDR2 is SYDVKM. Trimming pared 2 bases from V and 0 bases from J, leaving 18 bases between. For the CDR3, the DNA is TGTGCCAGCAGTTTAACCTACATACCGGGACAAAGCACAGATACGCAGTATTTT. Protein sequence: CASSLTYIPGQSTDTQYF.

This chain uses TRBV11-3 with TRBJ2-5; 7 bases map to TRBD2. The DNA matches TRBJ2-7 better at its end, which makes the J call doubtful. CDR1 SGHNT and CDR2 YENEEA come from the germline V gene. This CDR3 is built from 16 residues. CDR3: CASSLKGGTLHYEQYF. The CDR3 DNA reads TGTGCCAGCAGCTTAAAGGGAGGGACCTTACACTACGAGCAGTACTTC.

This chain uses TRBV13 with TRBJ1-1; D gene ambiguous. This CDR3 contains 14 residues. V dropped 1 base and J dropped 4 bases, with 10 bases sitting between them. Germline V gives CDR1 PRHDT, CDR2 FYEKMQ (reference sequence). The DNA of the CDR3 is TGTGCCAGCAGCTTAGAGGGCGGGCTCACTGAAGCTTTCTTT. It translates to CASSLEGGLTEAFF.

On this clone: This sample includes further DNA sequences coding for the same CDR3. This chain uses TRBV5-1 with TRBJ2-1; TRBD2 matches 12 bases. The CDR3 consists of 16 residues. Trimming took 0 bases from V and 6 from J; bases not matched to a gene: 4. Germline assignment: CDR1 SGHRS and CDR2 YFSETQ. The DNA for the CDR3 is TGCGCCAGCAGCTTGGGGCTAGCGGGAGGGGGCAATGAGCAGTTCTTC. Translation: CASSLGLAGGGNEQFF. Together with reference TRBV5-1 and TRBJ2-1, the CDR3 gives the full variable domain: KAGVTQTPRYLIKTRGQQVTLSCSPISGHRSVSWYQQTPGQGLQFLFEYFSETQRNKGNFPGRFSGRQFSNSRSEMNVSTLELGDSALYLCASSLGLAGGGNEQFFGPGTRLTVL.

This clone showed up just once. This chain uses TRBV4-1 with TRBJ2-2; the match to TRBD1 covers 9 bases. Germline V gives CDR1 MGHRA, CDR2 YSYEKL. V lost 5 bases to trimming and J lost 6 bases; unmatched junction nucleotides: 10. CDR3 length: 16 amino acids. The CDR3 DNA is TGCGCCAGCAGCTTTACCGGGACAGGGCTGGCCGGGGAGCTGTTTTTT. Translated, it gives CASSFTGTGLAGELFF.

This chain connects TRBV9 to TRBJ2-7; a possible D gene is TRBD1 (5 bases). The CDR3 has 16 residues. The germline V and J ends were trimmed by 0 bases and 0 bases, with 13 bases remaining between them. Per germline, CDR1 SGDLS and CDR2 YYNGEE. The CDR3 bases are TGTGCCAGCAGCGTAGGGCCCCAGGGCAGCTCCTACGAGCAGTACTTC. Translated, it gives CASSVGPQGSSYEQYF.

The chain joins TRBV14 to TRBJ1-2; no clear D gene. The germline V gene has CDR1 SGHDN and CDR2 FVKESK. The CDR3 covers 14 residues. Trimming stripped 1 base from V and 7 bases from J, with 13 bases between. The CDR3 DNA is TGTGCCAGCAGCCAAGCCCTAGTCACGAGTGGCTACACCTTC. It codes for CASSQALVTSGYTF.

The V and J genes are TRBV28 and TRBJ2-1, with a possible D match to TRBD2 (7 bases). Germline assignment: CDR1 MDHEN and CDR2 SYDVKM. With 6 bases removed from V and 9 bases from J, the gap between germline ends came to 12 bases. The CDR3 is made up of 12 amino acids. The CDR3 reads CASRLRGGEQFF. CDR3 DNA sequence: TGTGCCAGCAGACTTAGGGGGGGTGAGCAGTTCTTC.

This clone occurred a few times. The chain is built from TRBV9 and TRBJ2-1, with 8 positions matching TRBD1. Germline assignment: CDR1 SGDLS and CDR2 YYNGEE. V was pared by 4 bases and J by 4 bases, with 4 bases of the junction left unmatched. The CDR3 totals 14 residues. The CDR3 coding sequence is TGTGCCAGCAGCCCGACAGGGGCATACAATGAGCAGTTCTTC. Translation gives CASSPTGAYNEQFF. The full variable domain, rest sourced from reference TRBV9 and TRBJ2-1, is DSGVTQTPKHLITATGQRVTLRCSPRSGDLSVYWYQQSLDQGLQFLIQYYNGEERAKGNILERFSAQQFPDLHSELNLSSLELGDSALYFCASSPTGAYNEQFFGPGTRLTVL.

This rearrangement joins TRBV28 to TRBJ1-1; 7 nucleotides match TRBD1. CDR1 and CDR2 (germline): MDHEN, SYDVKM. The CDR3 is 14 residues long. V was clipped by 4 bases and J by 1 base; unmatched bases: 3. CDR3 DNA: TGTGCCAGCAGTTCGGGACAGCAGAACACTGAAGCTTTCTTT. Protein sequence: CASSSGQQNTEAFF.

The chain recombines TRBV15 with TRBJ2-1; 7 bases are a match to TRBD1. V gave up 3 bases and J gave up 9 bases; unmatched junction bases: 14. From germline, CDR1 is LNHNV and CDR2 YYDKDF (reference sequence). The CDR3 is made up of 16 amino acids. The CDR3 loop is CATSSQGTDFSSEQFF. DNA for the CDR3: TGTGCCACCAGCAGTCAAGGGACAGATTTTTCTTCTGAGCAGTTCTTC.

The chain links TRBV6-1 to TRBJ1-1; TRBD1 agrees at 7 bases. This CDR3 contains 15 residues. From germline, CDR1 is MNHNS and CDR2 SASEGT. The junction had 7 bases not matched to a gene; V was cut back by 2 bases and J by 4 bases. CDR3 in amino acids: CASSERAQGRTEAFF. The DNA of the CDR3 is TGTGCCAGCAGTGAAAGGGCACAGGGGCGCACTGAAGCTTTCTTT.

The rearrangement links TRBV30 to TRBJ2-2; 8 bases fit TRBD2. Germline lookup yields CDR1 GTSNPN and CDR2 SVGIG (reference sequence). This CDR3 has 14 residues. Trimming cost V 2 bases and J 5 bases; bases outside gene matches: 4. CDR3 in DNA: TGTGCCTGGAGTCTGATAGCGGGAACCGGGGAGCTGTTTTTT. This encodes CAWSLIAGTGELFF.

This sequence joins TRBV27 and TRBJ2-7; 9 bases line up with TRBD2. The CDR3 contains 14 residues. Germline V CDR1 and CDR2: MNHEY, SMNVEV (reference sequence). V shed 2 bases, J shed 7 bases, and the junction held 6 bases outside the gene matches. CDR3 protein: CASSLLAGRHEQYF. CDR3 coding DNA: TGTGCCAGCAGTTTACTAGCGGGACGTCATGAGCAGTACTTC.

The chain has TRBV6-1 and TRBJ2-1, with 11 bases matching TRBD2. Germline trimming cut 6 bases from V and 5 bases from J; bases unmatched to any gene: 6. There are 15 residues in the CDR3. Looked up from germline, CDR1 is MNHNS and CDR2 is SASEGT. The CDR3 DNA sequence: TGTGCCAGCAGCCAGGGACTAGCGGACAACAATGAGCAGTTCTTC. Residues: CASSQGLADNNEQFF.

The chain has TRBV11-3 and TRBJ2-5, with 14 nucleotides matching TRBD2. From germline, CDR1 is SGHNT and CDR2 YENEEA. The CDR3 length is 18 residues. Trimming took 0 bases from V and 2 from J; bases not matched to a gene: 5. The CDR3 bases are TGTGCCAGCAGCTTAGATCCGGGACTAGCGGGAGCGCAAGAGACCCAGTACTTC. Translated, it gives CASSLDPGLAGAQETQYF.